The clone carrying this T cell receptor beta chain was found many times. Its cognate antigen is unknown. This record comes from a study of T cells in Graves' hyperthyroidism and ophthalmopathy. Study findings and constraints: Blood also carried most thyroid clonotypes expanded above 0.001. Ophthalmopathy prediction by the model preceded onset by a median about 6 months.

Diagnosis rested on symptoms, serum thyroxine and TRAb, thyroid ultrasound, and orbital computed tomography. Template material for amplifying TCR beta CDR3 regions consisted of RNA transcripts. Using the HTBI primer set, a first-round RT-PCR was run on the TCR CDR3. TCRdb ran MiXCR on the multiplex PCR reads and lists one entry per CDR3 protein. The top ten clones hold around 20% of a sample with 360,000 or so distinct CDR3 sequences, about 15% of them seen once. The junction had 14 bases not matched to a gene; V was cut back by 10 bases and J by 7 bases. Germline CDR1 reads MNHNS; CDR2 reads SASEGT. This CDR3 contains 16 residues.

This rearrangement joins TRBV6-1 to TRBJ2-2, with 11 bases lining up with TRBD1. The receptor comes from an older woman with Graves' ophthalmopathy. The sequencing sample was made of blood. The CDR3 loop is CATTILGQGAIGELFF. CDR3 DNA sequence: TGTGCCACCACTATCCTAGGACAGGGGGCGATCGGGGAGCTGTTTTTT.